This T cell receptor beta chain was profiled in a study of T cell changes during pregnancy in multiple sclerosis. The V gene end was trimmed by 10 bases and the J gene end by 6 bases; junction bases not matched to a gene: 9. CDR1 and CDR2 from the germline V gene are MNHEY and SMNVEV (reference sequence). The CDR3 spans 14 residues. The table came from immunoSEQ multiplex PCR; TCRdb's copy has only in-frame clones and leaves some out. Here the sample spans 50,000 or so clones, approximately 92% being singletons. This clone has a single count. The TCR comes from a female donor with multiple sclerosis, enrolled in a pregnancy study. The chain joins TRBV27 to TRBJ2-2, with 9 bases identical to TRBD2. Specimen: CD4+ T cells from peripheral blood mononuclear cells, collected in the third trimester of pregnancy. This CDR3 reads CATSGTSFAGELFF. Written as DNA, the CDR3 is TGTGCCACCTCCGGGACTAGCTTCGCCGGGGAGCTGTTTTTT.